Sequencing of this T cell receptor (beta chain) was carried out in a study of T cells after yellow fever vaccination. With respect to this clonotype: Antigen unknown.

Findings and limits, study-wide: The presence of abundant clonotypes contaminating from the bulk population was possible in FACS-sorted repertoires. Peaking on day 5 versus 15, the secondary response was faster but weaker. After the booster, about 95% of CD4 and approximately 90% of CD8 primary-response clones were re-detected.

TCRdb processed the 5' RACE reads anew with MiXCR; each CDR3 protein has one entry. The repertoire includes hundreds of thousands of distinct CDR3 sequences, around 12% of them detected once, and more than 13% sits in the top ten. This specimen was PBMCs, taken on the day of the yellow fever booster vaccination. The sequence was obtained from a young man who received the YFV17D yellow fever vaccine.

CDR3 DNA: TGCAGTGCTTTCTCAGGTTTCACAGATACGCAGTATTTT. This codes for CSAFSGFTDTQYF. The chain joins TRBV20-1 to TRBJ2-3; D gene ambiguous. CDR3 size: 13 residues. Trimming cost V 5 bases and J 2 bases, with 11 bases left between them. The germline gives CDR1 DFQATT, CDR2 SNEGSKA (reference sequence).